This T cell receptor beta chain was identified during a study of identical twins. A single record per CDR3 protein comes from TCRdb applying MiXCR to the 5' RACE reads. The sample lists under 900,000 distinct CDR3 sequences, approximately 18% occurring once. CDR3 length equals 13 residues. Trimming took off 3 bases at V and 4 bases at J, with 10 bases between the two ends. This clonotype was picked up many times. These sequences were also reported in another study, on T cells expressing NK-cell markers. This second report adds: TCR beta repertoires came from sorted CD3+CD56+NKG2C+, CD3+CD56+NKG2C- and CD3+CD56-NKG2C+ T cells. Specificity for HCMV among expanded NKG2C+ T cell clones was not established.

Material: PBMCs. This clonotype was obtained from a woman aged 18 to 35 in good health. The chain employs TRBV12-3 or TRBV12-4 and TRBJ2-7, with D possibly being TRBD1 or TRBD2 (6 bases each). The CDR3, as DNA: TGTGCCAGCAGTTTCCGGGGGCTGTACGAGCAGTACTTC. Residues: CASSFRGLYEQYF.